This T cell receptor (beta chain) came from a study of blood T cells in healthy people across ages. Then a second PCR, running roughly 6 to 12 cycles, was carried out with a sample-barcoded 5' primer and a J-beta primer mix. TCRdb re-called the 5' RACE reads through MiXCR, storing one row per CDR3 protein. This table holds 650,000 to 950,000 distinct CDR3 sequences, around two fifths found once. This clonotype was observed at least ten times. The TCR comes from a man between 60 and 75 years old in good health. The specimen was blood.

CDR3 coding DNA: TGTGCCAGCAGACCTGGGACAGTTAGCAATCAGCCCCAGCATTTT. It encodes CASRPGTVSNQPQHF. The chain couples TRBV6-5 to TRBJ1-5; 7 positions match TRBD1. CDR3 length equals 15 residues. V gave up 6 bases and J gave up 0 bases; unmatched junction bases: 5. Germline loops: CDR1 MNHEY, CDR2 SVGAGI.